These T cell receptor beta chains were read from a single sample in a study of CD8 T cells in ankylosing spondylitis. Using its own MiXCR run on the 5' RACE reads, TCRdb lists one record per CDR3 protein. Of around 430,000 distinct CDR3 sequences listed, under 20% are singletons. Sequencing was performed on blood, either unsorted or a sorted T cell fraction (not recorded which). The receptor source for this set is a male donor with ankylosing spondylitis. The CDR3 runs from the conserved cysteine through the conserved F or W. D genes are given only for firm matches. Size is stated for part of the rows, as once, few or many counts, or as a class when the clone is expanded.

j_call d_call v_call clone_size cdr3_nt cdr3_aa
TRBJ2-5 - TRBV6-5 - TGTGCCAGCAGTTACTCTTGGGGGTACCAAGAGACCCAGTACTTC CASSYSWGYQETQYF
TRBJ2-7 - TRBV20-1 few TGCAGTGCTACCGGTCCAGGGAGAGGCTCCTACGAGCAGTACTTC CSATGPGRGSYEQYF
TRBJ1-1 - TRBV5-1 - TGCGCCAGCGGCCTAGGGGGAGGGAACACTGAAGCTTTCTTT CASGLGGGNTEAFF
TRBJ2-7 - TRBV10-2 many TGCGCCAGCAGTGACGCTCAAATCTCCTACGAGCAGTACTTC CASSDAQISYEQYF
TRBJ2-3 - TRBV4-2 - TGTGCCAGCAGCCAAGGGACTAGCACAGATACGCAGTATTTT CASSQGTSTDTQYF
TRBJ2-7 - TRBV7-9 - TGTGCCAGCAGCTTAGTCCCCCCCGAGGGCGAGCAGTACTTC CASSLVPPEGEQYF
TRBJ1-1 TRBD1 TRBV29-1 - TGCAGCGTTGAGGGACAGATTAACACTGAAGCTTTCTTT CSVEGQINTEAFF
TRBJ2-1 TRBD2 TRBV2 few TGTGCCAGCAGTGAAAGGCTAGCGGGAGTAAATGAGCAGTTCTTC CASSERLAGVNEQFF
TRBJ2-2 - TRBV28 few TGTGCCAGCGGGGTAGACACCGGGGAGCTGTTTTTT CASGVDTGELFF
TRBJ2-7 TRBD1 TRBV10-3 - TGTGCCAGCAGAGGGACAGGGTTAGATAACGAGCAGTACTTC CASRGTGLDNEQYF
TRBJ2-6 - TRBV12-3/TRBV12-4 - TGTGCCAGCAAGGTCTCTGGGGCCAACGTCCTGACTTTC CASKVSGANVLTF
TRBJ2-5 - TRBV4-3 few TGCGCCAGCAGCCAAGAATTCAGGGGACAAGAGACCCAGTACTTC CASSQEFRGQETQYF
TRBJ1-1 - TRBV25-1 few TGTGCCAGCAGTGAGATAGGTCTCGTCACTGAAGCTTTCTTT CASSEIGLVTEAFF
TRBJ2-7 TRBD2 TRBV20-1 - TGCAGTGCCCGTACCGGGACTAGCGAATCCGGGGAGCAGTACTTC CSARTGTSESGEQYF
TRBJ2-5 TRBD2 TRBV5-1 few TGCGCCAGCAGCTTGACTCCGGGGGGGGAGACCCAGTACTTC CASSLTPGGETQYF
TRBJ1-1 - TRBV10-3 few TGTGCCATCAGAGCCTTGGGGACTGAAGCTTTCTTT CAIRALGTEAFF
TRBJ2-1 TRBD2 TRBV5-1 few TGCGCCAGTGATCCTAGCGGGAAGTCCTACAATGAGCAGTTCTTC CASDPSGKSYNEQFF
TRBJ2-1 TRBD1 TRBV12-3/TRBV12-4 - TGTGCCAGCAGTTTAGGGAGGACAGGGATCCTGGATGAGCAGTTCTTC CASSLGRTGILDEQFF
TRBJ2-3 - TRBV20-1 few TGCAGTGCTAACAACCTCCTACTTAGCACAGATACGCAGTATTTT CSANNLLLSTDTQYF
TRBJ2-2 TRBD1 TRBV19 few TGTGCCAGTAGTATCCAGGGGGCCACCGGGGAGCTGTTTTTT CASSIQGATGELFF
TRBJ2-7 TRBD2 TRBV5-1 - TGCGCCAGCAGCTTTATAGCGGGGGGCTCCTACGAGCAGTACTTC CASSFIAGGSYEQYF
TRBJ1-1 - TRBV4-2 - TGTGCCAGCAGCCAAGATTACGGGAGGCCCATGAACACTGAAGCTTTCTTT CASSQDYGRPMNTEAFF
TRBJ2-1 - TRBV7-2 few TGTGCCAGCAGCTTAGTATACACCGAAGCATACAATGAGCAGTTCTTC CASSLVYTEAYNEQFF
TRBJ2-7 - TRBV5-1 - TGCGCCAGCAGCTCCCTCGGGACGAAATCCGAGCAGTACTTC CASSSLGTKSEQYF
TRBJ1-1 - TRBV6-1 - TGTGCCAGCGCTCCGACAGTGAACACTGAAGCTTTCTTT CASAPTVNTEAFF